Listed here are 10 T cell receptor beta chains from one sample, sequenced in a study of cytomegalovirus exposure and HLA in healthy donors. The PCR employed 60 Vbeta primers together with 13 Jbeta primers. Data came from immunoSEQ multiplex PCR; TCRdb stores just in-frame clones and leaves some out. Of some 150,000 clones listed, about 82% were seen once; the top ten hold approximately 0.8%. Sequenced input: PBMCs. The receptors derive from a woman under 30 in good health and CMV-seronegative.

This clone has only one observation. The chain uses TRBV6-1 and TRBJ2-7; a weak D match, TRBD1 (5 bases). Germline V lookup: CDR1 MNHNS, CDR2 SASEGT. This CDR3 spans 12 amino acids. Trimming stripped 0 bases from V and 6 bases from J, with 6 bases between. DNA for the CDR3: TGTGCCAGCAGTGAAGCCAGGGTCGAGCAGTACTTC. Amino acids: CASSEARVEQYF.

J is TRBJ1-1 and V is TRBV7-9; 8 positions match TRBD1. V shed 3 bases and J 0 bases; nucleotides not matched to a gene: 0. The CDR3 loop spans 14 amino acids. Germline loops: CDR1 SEHNR, CDR2 FQNEAQ (reference sequence). CDR3 nucleotide sequence: TGTGCCAGCAGCTTCAGGGGGCTGAACACTGAAGCTTTCTTT. Translating gives CASSFRGLNTEAFF.

The gene calls are TRBV7-9 and TRBJ2-5; D is possibly TRBD2 (7 bases). V gave up 1 base and J gave up 6 bases, with 15 bases separating them. This CDR3 is 15 amino acids long. Germline CDR1 SEHNR, CDR2 FQNEAQ (reference sequence). The chain's CDR3 is CASSLGSGGPKTQYF. As DNA, the CDR3 is TGTGCCAGCAGCTTAGGGTCCGGGGGGCCGAAGACCCAGTACTTC.

The rearrangement uses TRBV5-1 and TRBJ2-5; D is unresolved. V was pared by 0 bases and J by 11 bases, with 14 bases between. Germline V gene data show CDR1 as SGHRS and CDR2 as YFSETQ. This CDR3 has 13 amino acids. The CDR3 is CASSLGSPMEQYF. The CDR3 DNA is TGCGCCAGCAGCTTGGGGTCACCTATGGAGCAGTACTTC.

V and J are TRBV9 and TRBJ2-5; no reliable D call. The CDR3 runs to 14 residues. Germline-derived CDR1 and CDR2 are SGDLS and YYNGEE. Trimming removed 2 bases at V and 2 bases at J, with 10 bases between. The CDR3 sequence: CASSVWASQETQYF. The CDR3 DNA is TGTGCCAGCAGCGTCTGGGCCAGTCAAGAGACCCAGTACTTC.

J is TRBJ2-7 and V is TRBV11-2; tentative D call: TRBD2 (6 bases). The ends were cut back, 5 bases at V and 1 base at J, with 15 bases in the middle. Germline CDR1 is SGHAT and CDR2 is FQNNGV. The CDR3 consists of 15 residues. CDR3 residues: CASSPSPSVSYEQYF. CDR3 DNA sequence: TGTGCCAGCAGCCCGTCCCCTAGCGTTTCCTACGAGCAGTACTTC. Looking up the rest from reference TRBV11-2 and TRBJ2-7 gives the full variable domain: EAGVAQSPRYKIIEKRQSVAFWCNPISGHATLYWYQQILGQGPKLLIQFQNNGVVDDSQLPKDRFSAERLKGVDSTLKIQPAKLEDSAVYLCASSPSPSVSYEQYFGPGTRLTVT.

CDR3 sequence (DNA): TGCGCCAGCAGCCATATCTCGGAGGGGCTCTACGAGCAGTACTTC. Its translation: CASSHISEGLYEQYF. The V gene is TRBV4-1, the J gene TRBJ2-7, with a tentative D call TRBD2 (6 bases). The ends were cut back, 3 bases at V and 3 bases at J, with 15 bases in the middle. The germline V gene encodes CDR1 MGHRA and CDR2 YSYEKL. The CDR3 totals 15 residues.

DNA for the CDR3: TGTGCCACCGCCGAGACCCTAGCGGGAGTTAACGAGCAGTACTTC. The encoded protein is CATAETLAGVNEQYF. The V and J genes are TRBV19 and TRBJ2-7; 10 bases are shared with TRBD2. Germline V CDR1 and CDR2: LNHDA, SQIVND (reference sequence). V lost 10 bases and J lost 5; bases outside the gene matches: 14. The CDR3 spans 15 residues.

The rearrangement uses TRBV11-2 and TRBJ1-1, with D uncertain. With 3 bases removed from V and 1 base from J, the gap between germline ends came to 6 bases. Germline lookup yields CDR1 SGHAT and CDR2 FQNNGV. The CDR3 length is 13 residues. The CDR3 DNA sequence: TGTGCCAGCAGCTTCCACAGGAACACTGAAGCTTTCTTT. Translating it yields CASSFHRNTEAFF.

The V and J genes are TRBV19 and TRBJ2-1, with D tentatively TRBD2 (5 bases). CDR3 length equals 16 residues. Germline loops: CDR1 LNHDA, CDR2 SQIVND (reference sequence). V was clipped by 0 bases and J by 7 bases, with 16 bases between them. The CDR3 spells CASSIDKAGPGNEQFF. CDR3 nucleotide sequence: TGTGCCAGTAGTATAGATAAGGCGGGTCCGGGGAATGAGCAGTTCTTC.